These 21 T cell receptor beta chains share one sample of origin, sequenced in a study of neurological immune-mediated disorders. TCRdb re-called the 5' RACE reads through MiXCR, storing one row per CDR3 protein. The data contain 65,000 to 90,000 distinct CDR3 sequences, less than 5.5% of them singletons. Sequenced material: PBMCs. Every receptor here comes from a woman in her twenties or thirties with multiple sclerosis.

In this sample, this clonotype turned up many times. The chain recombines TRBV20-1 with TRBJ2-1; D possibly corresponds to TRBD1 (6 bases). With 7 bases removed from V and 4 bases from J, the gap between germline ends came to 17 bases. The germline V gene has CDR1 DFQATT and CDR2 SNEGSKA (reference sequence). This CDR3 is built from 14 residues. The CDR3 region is CSGRERTGYNEQFF. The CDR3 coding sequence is TGCAGTGGAAGGGAGCGAACAGGGTACAATGAGCAGTTCTTC.

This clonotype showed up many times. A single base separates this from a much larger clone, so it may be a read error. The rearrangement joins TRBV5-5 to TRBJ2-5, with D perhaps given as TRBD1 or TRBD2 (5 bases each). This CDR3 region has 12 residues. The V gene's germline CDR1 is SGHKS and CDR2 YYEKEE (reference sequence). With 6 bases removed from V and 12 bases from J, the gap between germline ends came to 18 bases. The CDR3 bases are TGTGCCAGCACCCCGGGTGGGGGAAAGGAGTACTTC. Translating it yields CASTPGGGKEYF.

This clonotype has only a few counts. CDR3 sequence: CSARRDRETNGYTF. CDR3 DNA sequence: TGCAGTGCTCGAAGGGACAGAGAGACTAATGGCTACACCTTC. The rearrangement joins TRBV20-1 to TRBJ1-2; 7 bases match TRBD1. V lost 5 bases to trimming and J lost 6 bases; unmatched junction nucleotides: 12. The CDR3 length is 14 residues. CDR1 is DFQATT and CDR2 is SNEGSKA in the germline V gene (reference sequence).

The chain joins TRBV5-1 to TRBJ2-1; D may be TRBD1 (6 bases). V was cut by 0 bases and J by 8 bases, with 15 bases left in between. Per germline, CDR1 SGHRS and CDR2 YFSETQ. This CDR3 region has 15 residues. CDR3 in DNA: TGCGCCAGCAGCTTGGTGGGCAGGGGAATCGATGAGCAGTTCTTC. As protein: CASSLVGRGIDEQFF.

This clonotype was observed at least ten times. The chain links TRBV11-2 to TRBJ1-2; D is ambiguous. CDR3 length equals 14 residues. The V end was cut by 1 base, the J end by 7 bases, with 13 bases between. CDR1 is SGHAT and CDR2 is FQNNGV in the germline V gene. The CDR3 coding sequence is TGTGCCAGCAGCTTAGCAGCGGCGGCGAGTGGCTACACCTTC. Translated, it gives CASSLAAAASGYTF.

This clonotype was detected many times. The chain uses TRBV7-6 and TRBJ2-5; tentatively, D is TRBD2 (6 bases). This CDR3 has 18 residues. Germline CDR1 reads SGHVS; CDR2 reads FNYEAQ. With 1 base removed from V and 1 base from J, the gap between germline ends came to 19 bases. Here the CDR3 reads CASSLGVLAVRIQETQYF. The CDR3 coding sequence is TGTGCCAGCAGCTTAGGGGTTTTAGCGGTGCGCATCCAAGAGACCCAGTACTTC.

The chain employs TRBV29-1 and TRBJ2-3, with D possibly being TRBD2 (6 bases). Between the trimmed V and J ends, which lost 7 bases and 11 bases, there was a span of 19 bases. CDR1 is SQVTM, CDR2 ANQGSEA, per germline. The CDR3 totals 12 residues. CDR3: CSARSGGNKQYF. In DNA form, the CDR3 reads TGCAGCGCAAGATCCGGGGGAAATAAGCAGTATTTT.

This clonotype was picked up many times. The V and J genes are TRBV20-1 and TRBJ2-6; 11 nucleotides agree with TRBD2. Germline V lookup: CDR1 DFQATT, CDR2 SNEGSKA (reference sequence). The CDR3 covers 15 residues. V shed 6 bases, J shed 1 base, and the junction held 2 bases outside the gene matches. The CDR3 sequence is CSAIAGGSGANVLTF. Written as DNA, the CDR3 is TGCAGTGCGATAGCGGGAGGGTCTGGGGCCAACGTCCTGACTTTC.

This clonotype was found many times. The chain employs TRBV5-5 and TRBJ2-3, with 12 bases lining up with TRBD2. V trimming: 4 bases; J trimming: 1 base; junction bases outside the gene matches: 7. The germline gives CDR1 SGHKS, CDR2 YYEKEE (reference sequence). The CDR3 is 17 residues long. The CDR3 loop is CASSPRLAGDRTDTQYF. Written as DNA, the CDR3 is TGTGCCAGCAGCCCAAGACTAGCGGGGGACCGCACAGATACGCAGTATTTT.

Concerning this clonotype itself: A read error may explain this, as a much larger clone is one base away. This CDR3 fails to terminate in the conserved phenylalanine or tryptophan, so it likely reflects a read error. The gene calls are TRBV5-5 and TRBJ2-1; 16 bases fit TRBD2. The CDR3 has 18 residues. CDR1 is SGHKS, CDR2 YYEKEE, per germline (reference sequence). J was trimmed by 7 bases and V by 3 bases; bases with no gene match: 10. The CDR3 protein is CASSSRGLAGGPRNEQFI. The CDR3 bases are TGTGCCAGCAGCTCCCGGGGACTAGCGGGGGGGCCAAGAAATGAGCAGTTCATC.

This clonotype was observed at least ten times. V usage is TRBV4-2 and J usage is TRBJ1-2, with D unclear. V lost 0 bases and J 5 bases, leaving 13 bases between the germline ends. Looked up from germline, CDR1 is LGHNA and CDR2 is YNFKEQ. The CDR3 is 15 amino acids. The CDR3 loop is CASSQDSREEYGYTF. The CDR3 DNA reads TGTGCCAGCAGCCAAGATAGCAGAGAGGAATATGGCTACACCTTC.

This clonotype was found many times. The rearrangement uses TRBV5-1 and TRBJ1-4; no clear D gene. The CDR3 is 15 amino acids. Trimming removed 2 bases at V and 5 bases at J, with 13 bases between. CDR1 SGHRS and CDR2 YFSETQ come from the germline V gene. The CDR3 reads CASSFGPPLNEKLFF. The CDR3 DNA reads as TGCGCCAGCAGCTTCGGGCCACCCTTAAATGAAAAACTGTTTTTT.

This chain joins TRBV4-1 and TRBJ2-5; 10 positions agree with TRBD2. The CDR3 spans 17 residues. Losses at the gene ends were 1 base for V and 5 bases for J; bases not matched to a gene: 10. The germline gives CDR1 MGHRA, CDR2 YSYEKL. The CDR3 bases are TGCGCCAGCAGCCAAGGGACCGGGACTAGCGTGCGGGAGACCCAGTACTTC. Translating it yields CASSQGTGTSVRETQYF.

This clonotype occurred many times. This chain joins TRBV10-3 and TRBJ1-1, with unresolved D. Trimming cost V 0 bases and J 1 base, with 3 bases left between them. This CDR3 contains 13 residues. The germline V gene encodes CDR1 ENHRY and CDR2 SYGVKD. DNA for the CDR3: TGTGCCATCAGTGAGTCCCCGAACACTGAAGCTTTCTTT. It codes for CAISESPNTEAFF.

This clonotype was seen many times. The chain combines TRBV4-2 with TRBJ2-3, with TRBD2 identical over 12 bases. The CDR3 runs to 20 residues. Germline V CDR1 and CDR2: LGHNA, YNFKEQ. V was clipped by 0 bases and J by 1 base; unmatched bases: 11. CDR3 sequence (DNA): TGTGCCAGCAGCCAAGACCTGGCTCTAGCGGGGGGGCAAGGCACAGATACGCAGTATTTT. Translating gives CASSQDLALAGGQGTDTQYF.

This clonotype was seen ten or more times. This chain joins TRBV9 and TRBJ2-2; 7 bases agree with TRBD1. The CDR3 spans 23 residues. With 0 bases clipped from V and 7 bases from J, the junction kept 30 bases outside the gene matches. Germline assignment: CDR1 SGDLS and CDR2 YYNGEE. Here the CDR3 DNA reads TGTGCCAGCAGCGTAGCCCTATGGACAACGGGACAGATACGCCCCGGTTTCTACGGGGAGCTGTTTTTT. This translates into CASSVALWTTGQIRPGFYGELFF.

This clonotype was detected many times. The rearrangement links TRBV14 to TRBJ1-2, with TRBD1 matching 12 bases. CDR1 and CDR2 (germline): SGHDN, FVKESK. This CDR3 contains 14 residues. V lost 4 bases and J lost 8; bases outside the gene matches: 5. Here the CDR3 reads CASSPGQGAWGYTF. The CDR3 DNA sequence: TGTGCCAGCAGCCCGGGACAGGGGGCATGGGGCTACACCTTC.

For the CDR3, the DNA is TGTGCCAGCAGCTTAGGCTGGACCGGGGAGCTGTTTTTT. It yields the protein CASSLGWTGELFF. The rearrangement uses TRBV7-8 and TRBJ2-2; D unresolved. Germline V gene sequence: CDR1 SGHVS, CDR2 FQNEAQ. The CDR3 totals 13 residues. The V and J ends lost 1 base and 5 bases respectively, with 5 bases between them. Full variable domain (outside the CDR3, taken from reference TRBV7-8 and TRBJ2-2): GAGVSQSPRYKVAKRGQDVALRCDPISGHVSLFWYQQALGQGPEFLTYFQNEAQLDKSGLPSDRFFAERPEGSVSTLKIQRTQQEDSAVYLCASSLGWTGELFFGEGSRLTVL.

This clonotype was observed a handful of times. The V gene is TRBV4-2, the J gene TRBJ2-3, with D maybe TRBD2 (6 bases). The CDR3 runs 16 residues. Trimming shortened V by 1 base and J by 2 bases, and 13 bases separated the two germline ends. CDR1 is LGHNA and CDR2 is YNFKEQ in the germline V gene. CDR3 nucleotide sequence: TGTGCCAGCAGCCAAGCCATAGGGACTTCCACAGATACGCAGTATTTT. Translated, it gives CASSQAIGTSTDTQYF.

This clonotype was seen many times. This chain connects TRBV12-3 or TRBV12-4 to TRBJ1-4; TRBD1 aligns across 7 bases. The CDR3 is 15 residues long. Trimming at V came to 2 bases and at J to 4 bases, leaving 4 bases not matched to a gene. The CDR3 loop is CASSLWAGGNEKLFF. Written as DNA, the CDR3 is TGTGCCAGCAGTTTATGGGCAGGGGGTAATGAAAAACTGTTTTTT.

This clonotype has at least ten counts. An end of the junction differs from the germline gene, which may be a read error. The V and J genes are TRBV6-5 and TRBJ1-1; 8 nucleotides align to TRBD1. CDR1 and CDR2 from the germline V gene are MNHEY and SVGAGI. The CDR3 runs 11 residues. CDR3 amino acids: CASSWGTGLSF. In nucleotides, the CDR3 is TGTGCCAGCAGTTGGGGGACAGGTCTCTCCTTT.